This T cell receptor (beta chain) was captured in a study of blood T cell repertoires in COVID-19. Original analysis: By means of reference gene primer amplification, nucleated cell counts were estimated. Repertoires were generated with immunoSEQ multiplex PCR, while TCRdb's copy carries only in-frame clones and drops some. The V and J calls and the clone size are those of that table, but D and trimming were determined from the DNA. The sample has 200,000 to 250,000 clones; 82% are singletons. This CDR3 is built from 13 residues. The trim removed 8 bases at V and 4 bases at J, leaving 7 bases unmatched. Per germline, CDR1 MNHEY and CDR2 SVGAGI.

This clonotype was obtained from a woman aged 60-75 years who had recovered from COVID-19. The V call is TRBV6-5, the J call TRBJ1-1; TRBD1 matches 7 bases. The sequencing sample was made of PBMCs or T cells enriched from blood (not recorded which). In nucleotides, the CDR3 is TGTGCCAGCGCGAGAGGGGGCCGCACTGAAGCTTTCTTT. As protein: CASARGGRTEAFF.